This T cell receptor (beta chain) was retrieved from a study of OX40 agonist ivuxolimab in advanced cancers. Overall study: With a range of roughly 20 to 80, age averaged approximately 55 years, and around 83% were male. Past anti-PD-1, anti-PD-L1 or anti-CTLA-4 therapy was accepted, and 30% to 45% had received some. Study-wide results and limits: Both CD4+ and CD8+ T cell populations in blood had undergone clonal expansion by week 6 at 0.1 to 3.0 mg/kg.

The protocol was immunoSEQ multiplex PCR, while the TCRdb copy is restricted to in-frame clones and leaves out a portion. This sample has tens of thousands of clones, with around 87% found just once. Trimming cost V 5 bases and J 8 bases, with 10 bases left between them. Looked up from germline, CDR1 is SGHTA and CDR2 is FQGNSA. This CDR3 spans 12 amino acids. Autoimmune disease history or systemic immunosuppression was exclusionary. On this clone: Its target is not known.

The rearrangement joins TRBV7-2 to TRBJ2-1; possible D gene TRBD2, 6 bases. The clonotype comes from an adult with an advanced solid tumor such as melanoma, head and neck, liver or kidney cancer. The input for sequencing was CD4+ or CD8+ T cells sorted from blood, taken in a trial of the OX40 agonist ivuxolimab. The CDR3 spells CASSRWGDEQFF. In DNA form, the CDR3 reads TGTGCCAGCAGCCGGTGGGGGGATGAGCAGTTCTTC.